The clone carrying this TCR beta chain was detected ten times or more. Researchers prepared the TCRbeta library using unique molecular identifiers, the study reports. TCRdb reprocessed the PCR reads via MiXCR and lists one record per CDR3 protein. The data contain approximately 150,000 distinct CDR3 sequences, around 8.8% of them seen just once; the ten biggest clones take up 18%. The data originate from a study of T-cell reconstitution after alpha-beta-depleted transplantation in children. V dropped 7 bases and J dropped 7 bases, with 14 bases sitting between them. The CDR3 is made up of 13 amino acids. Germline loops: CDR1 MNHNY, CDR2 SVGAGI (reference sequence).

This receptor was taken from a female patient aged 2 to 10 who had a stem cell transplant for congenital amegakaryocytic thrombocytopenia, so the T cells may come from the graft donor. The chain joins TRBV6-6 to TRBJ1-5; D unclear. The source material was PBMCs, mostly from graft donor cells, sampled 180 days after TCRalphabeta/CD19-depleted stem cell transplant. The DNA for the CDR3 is TGTGCCAGCACTCTACAATATGAGCAGCCCCAGCATTTT. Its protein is CASTLQYEQPQHF.